This T cell receptor beta chain was identified during a study of OX40 agonist ivuxolimab in advanced cancers. Germline V CDR1 and CDR2: SGHTS, YDEGEE. The length of the CDR3 is 18 residues. Trimming removed 9 bases from V and 6 bases from J; junction bases left unmatched: 23. Repertoires were generated with immunoSEQ multiplex PCR, while TCRdb's copy carries only in-frame clones and drops some. Of tens of thousands of clones in the sample, approximately 83% were seen once. The sequence was obtained from an adult with an advanced solid tumor such as melanoma, head and neck, liver or kidney cancer. The source material was CD4+ or CD8+ T cells sorted from blood, sampled in a trial of the OX40 agonist ivuxolimab. V is TRBV5-8 and J is TRBJ1-4, with TRBD1 matching 7 bases. The CDR3: CAIGGRDREKYRDEKLFF. The CDR3 DNA is TGTGCCATCGGGGGCCGAGACAGGGAGAAGTATAGGGATGAAAAACTGTTTTTT.